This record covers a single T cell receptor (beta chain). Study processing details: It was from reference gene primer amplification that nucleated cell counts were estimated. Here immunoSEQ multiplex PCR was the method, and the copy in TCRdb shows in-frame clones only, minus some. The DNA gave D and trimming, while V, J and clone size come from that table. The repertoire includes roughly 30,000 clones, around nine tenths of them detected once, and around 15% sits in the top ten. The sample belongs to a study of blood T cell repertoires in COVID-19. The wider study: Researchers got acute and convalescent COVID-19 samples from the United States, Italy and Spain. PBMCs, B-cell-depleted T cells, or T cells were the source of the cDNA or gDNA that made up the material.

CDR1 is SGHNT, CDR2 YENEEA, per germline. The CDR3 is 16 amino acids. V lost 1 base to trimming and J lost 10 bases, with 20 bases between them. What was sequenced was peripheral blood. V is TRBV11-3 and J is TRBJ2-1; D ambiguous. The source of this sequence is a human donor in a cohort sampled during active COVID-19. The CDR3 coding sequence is TGTGCCAGCAGCTTAGTTGGTGGCTCCCCTCCCGGGGAGCAGTTCTTC. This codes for CASSLVGGSPPGEQFF.